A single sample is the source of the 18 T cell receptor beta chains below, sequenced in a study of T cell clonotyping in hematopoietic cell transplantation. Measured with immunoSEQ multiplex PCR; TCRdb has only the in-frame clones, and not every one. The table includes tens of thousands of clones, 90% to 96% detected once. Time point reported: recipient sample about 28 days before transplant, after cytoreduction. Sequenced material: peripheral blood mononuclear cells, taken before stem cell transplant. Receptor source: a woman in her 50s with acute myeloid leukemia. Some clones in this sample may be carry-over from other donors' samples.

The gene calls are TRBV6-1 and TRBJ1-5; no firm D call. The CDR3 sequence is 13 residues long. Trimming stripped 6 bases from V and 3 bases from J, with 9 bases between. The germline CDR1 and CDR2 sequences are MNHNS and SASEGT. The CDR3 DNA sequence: TGTGCCAGCAGGGGTCAGATCAATCAGCCCCAGCATTTT. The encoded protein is CASRGQINQPQHF.

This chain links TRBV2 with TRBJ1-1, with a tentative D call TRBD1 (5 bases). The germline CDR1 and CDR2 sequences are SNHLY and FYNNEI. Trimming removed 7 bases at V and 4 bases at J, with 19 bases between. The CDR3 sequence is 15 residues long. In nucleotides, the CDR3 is TGTGCCAGCATGTCCCGGGGCGGCTTTAGCACTGAAGCTTTCTTT. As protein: CASMSRGGFSTEAFF. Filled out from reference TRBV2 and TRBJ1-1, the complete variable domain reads EPEVTQTPSHQVTQMGQEVILRCVPISNHLYFYWYRQILGQKVEFLVSFYNNEISEKSEIFDDQFSVERPDGSNFTLKIRSTKLEDSAMYFCASMSRGGFSTEAFFGQGTRLTVV.

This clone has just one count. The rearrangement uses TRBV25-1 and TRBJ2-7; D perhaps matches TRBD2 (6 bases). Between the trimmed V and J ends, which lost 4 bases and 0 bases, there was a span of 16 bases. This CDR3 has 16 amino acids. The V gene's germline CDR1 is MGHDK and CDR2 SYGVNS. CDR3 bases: TGTGCCAGCAGTGGCTTCCCTCGGGGGAGCTCCTACGAGCAGTACTTC. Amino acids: CASSGFPRGSSYEQYF.

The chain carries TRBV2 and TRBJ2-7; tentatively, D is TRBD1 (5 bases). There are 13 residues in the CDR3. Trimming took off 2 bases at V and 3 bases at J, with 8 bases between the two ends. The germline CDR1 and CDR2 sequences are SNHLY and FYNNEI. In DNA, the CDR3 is TGTGCCAGCAGTGAACAGGGAAACTACGAGCAGTACTTC. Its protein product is CASSEQGNYEQYF.

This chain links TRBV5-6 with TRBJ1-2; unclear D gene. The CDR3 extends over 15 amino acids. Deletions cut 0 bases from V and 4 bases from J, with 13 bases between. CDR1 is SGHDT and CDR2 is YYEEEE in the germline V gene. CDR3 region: CASSLAGRTIYGYTF. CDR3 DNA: TGTGCCAGCAGCTTGGCCGGGAGAACGATCTATGGCTACACCTTC.

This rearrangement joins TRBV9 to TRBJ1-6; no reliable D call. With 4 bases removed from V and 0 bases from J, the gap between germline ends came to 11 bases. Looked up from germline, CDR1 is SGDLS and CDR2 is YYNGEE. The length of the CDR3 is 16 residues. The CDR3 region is CASSPGTSSYNSPLHF. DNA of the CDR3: TGTGCCAGCAGCCCAGGCACCAGCTCCTATAATTCACCCCTCCACTTT.

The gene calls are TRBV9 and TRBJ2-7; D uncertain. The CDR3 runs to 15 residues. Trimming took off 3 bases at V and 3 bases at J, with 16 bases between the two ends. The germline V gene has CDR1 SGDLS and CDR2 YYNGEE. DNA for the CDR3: TGTGCCAGCAGCGACCCTCCGGACCCCGTCTACGAGCAGTACTTC. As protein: CASSDPPDPVYEQYF.

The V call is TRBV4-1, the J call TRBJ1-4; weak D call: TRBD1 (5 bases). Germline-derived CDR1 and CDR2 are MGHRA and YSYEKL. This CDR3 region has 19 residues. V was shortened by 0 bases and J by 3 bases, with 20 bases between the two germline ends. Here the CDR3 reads CASSQDFEGRTWANEKLFF. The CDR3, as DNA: TGCGCCAGCAGCCAAGATTTCGAGGGACGTACCTGGGCTAATGAAAAACTGTTTTTT.

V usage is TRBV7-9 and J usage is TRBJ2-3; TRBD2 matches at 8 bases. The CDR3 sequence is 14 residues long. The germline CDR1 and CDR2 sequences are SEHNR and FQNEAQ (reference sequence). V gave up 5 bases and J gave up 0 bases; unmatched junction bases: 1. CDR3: CASSPSGSTDTQYF. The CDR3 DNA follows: TGTGCCAGCAGCCCTAGCGGGAGCACAGATACGCAGTATTTT.

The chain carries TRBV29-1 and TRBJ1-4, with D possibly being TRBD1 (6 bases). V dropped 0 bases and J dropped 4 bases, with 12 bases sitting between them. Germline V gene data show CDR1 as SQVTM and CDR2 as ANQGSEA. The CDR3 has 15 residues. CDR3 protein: CSVEDGGAFNEKLFF. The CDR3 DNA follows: TGCAGCGTTGAAGATGGGGGGGCCTTTAATGAAAAACTGTTTTTT.

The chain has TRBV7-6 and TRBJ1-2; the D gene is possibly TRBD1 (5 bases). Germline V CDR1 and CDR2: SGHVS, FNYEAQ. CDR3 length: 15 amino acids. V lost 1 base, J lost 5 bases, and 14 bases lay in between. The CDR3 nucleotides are TGTGCCAGCAGCTTAGTGTCAGGGAATCGATATGGCTACACCTTC. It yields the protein CASSLVSGNRYGYTF.

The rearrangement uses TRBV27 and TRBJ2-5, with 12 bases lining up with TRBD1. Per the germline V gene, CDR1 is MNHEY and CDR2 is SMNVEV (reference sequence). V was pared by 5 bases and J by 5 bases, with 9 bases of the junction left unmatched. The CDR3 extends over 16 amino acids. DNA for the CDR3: TGTGCCAGCAGTGACTACTCCGGGACAGGGGGCGAGACCCAGTACTTC. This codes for CASSDYSGTGGETQYF.

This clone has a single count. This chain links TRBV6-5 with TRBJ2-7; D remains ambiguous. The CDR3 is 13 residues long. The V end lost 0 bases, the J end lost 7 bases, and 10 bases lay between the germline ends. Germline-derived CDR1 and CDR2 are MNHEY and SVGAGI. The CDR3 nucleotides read TGTGCCAGCAGTTACTCTAGACTTGGAGAGCAGTACTTC. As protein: CASSYSRLGEQYF.

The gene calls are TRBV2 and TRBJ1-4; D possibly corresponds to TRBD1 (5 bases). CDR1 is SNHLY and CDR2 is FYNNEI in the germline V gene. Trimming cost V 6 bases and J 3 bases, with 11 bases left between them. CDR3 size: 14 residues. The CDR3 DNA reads TGTGCCAGCAGGCAGGGTTTGGCTAATGAAAAACTGTTTTTT. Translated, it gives CASRQGLANEKLFF.

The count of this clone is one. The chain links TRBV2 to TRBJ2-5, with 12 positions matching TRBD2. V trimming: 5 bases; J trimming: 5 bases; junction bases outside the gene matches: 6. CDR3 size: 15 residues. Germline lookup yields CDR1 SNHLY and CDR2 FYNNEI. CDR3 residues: CASSPGTSGWETQYF. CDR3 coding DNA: TGTGCCAGCAGTCCCGGGACTAGCGGGTGGGAGACCCAGTACTTC.

This CDR3 is CASNQDGYEQYF. DNA for the CDR3: TGTGCCAGCAACCAGGACGGCTACGAGCAGTACTTC. The V and J genes are TRBV28 and TRBJ2-7; D is undetermined. Germline CDR1 MDHEN, CDR2 SYDVKM. The CDR3 extends over 12 amino acids. The V and J ends lost 7 bases and 3 bases respectively, with 10 bases between them.

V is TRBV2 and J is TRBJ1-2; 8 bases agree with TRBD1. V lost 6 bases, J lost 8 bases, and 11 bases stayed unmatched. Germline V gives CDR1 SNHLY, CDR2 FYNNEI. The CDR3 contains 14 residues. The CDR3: CASRGTDRVEGYTF. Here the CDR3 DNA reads TGTGCCAGCAGAGGTACGGACAGGGTAGAGGGCTACACCTTC.

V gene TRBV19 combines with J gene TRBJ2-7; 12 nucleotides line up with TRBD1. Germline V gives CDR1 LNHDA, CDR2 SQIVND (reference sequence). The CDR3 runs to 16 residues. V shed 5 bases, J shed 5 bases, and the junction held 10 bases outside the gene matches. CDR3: CASSHPKGQGAHEQYF. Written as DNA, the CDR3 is TGTGCCAGTAGTCATCCAAAGGGACAGGGGGCGCACGAGCAGTACTTC.